This TCR beta chain was recovered during a study of blood T cells in healthy people across ages. The CDR3 is made up of 14 amino acids. The V gene's germline CDR1 is MNHNY and CDR2 SVGAGI (reference sequence). V dropped 8 bases and J dropped 0 bases, with 11 bases sitting between them. In its sample, this clonotype was seen many times. Sample-barcoded 5' priming and a J-beta primer mix drove a second PCR of roughly 6 to 12 cycles. MiXCR, run by TCRdb on the 5' RACE reads, gives a single entry per CDR3 protein. Counted here are over 700,000 distinct CDR3 sequences, roughly 25% occurring once; the ten biggest clones make up more than 7.5%. This sample also appeared in a second study, on T cells of mothers and their children.

Source material: blood. This sequence originates from a boy aged 5-17 years in good health. The genes are TRBV6-6 and TRBJ2-1; TRBD2 might be the D (6 bases). The CDR3 sequence is CASGLASSYNEQFF. CDR3 DNA sequence: TGTGCCAGCGGCCTAGCGAGCTCCTACAATGAGCAGTTCTTC.